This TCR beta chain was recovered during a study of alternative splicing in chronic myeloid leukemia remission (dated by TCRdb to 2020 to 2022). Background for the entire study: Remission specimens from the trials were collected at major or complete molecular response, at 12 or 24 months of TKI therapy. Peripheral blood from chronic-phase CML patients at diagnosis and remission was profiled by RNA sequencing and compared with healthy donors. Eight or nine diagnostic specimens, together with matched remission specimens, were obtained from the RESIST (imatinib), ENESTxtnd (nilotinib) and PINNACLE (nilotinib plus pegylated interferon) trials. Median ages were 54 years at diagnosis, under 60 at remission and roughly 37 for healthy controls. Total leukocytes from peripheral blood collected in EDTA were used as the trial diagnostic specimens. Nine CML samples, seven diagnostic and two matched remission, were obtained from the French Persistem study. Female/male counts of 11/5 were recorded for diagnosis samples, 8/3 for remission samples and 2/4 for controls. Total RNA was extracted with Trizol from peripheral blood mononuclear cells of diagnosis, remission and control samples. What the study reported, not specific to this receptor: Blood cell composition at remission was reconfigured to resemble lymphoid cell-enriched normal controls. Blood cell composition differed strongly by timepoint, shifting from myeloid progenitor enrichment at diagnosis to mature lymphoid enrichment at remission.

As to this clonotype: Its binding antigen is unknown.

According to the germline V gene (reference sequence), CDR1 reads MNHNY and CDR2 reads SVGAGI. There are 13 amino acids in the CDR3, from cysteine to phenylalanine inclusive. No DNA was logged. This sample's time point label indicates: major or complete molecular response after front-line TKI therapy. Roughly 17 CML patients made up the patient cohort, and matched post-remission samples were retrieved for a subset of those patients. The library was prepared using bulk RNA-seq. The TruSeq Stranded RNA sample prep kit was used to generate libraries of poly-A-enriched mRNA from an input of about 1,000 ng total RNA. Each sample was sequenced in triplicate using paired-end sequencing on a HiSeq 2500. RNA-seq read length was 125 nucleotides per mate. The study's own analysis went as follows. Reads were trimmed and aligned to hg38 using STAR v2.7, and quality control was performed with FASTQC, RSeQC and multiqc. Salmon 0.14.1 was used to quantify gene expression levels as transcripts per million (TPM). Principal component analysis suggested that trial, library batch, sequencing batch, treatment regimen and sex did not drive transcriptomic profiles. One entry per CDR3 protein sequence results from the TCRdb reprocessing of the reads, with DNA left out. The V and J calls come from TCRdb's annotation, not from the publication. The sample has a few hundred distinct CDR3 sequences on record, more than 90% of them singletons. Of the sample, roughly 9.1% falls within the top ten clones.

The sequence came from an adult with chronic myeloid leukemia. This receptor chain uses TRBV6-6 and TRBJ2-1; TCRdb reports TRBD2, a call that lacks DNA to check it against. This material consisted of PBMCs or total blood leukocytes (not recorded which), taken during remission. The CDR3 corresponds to CASSRGVRNEQFF.